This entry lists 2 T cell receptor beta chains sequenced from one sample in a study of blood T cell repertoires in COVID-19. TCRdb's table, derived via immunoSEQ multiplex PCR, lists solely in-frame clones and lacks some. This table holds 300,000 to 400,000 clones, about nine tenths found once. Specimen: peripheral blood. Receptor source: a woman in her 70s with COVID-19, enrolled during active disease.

This chain's CDR3 is CASRQPGQGSNYGYTF. Written as DNA, the CDR3 is TGTGCCAGCAGGCAGCCGGGACAGGGTTCGAACTATGGCTACACCTTC. The chain recombines TRBV5-5 with TRBJ1-2, with 9 bases identical to TRBD1. The germline gives CDR1 SGHKS, CDR2 YYEKEE (reference sequence). This CDR3 contains 16 residues. The V segment lost 5 bases and the J segment 2 bases; nucleotides outside the gene matches: 10.

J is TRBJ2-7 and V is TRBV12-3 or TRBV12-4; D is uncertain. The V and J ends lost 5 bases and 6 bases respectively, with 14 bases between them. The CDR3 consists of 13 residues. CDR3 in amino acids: CASSPVSPGEQYF. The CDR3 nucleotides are TGTGCCAGCAGTCCTGTCTCTCCCGGCGAGCAGTACTTC.